This record looks at one T cell receptor (beta chain) sequence and its context. No antigen is known for it. No base quality values were provided; no much bigger clone lies one nucleotide off. The source of the sample is a study of T cell changes during pregnancy in multiple sclerosis (dated by TCRdb to the late 2010s). Background on the whole study: In women with multiple sclerosis, the researchers looked at how the T cell repertoire shifted as pregnancy progressed.

Library construction relied on the immunoSEQ multiplex PCR assay. Held by TCRdb, this immuneACCESS table contains in-frame sequences only and omits some clones. Under half of the omission traces to an unresolved V gene where checked; the cause of the rest is unknown. For this sample there are 40,000 to 45,000 clones; roughly 90% appear just once. The biggest ten clones account for about 7% of the sample. The CDR3 measures 11 amino acids from cysteine to phenylalanine. Just the 33-base CDR3 DNA is kept, in frame starting at base 1. Deletion took 7 bases off V and 5 bases off J, with a span of 9 bases between the germline ends. The germline V gene (reference sequence) gives CDR1 as MNHEY and CDR2 as SMNVEV.

This clonotype was obtained from a female donor with multiple sclerosis, enrolled in a pregnancy study. The chain joins TRBV27 to TRBJ2-7; the D gene is unclear. Sample: CD8+ T cells from peripheral blood mononuclear cells, taken in the third trimester of pregnancy. The bases are TGTGCCAGCAAGAAACTGGACGAGCAGTACTTC. This yields the protein CASKKLDEQYF.